This T cell receptor (beta chain) was sequenced for a study of T-cell memory formation after mild COVID-19. As to this clonotype: The antigen remains unidentified.

Study-level findings and limits: Cross-reactive memory appears to have joined, as suggested by some responding clones showing up in pre-infection memory. Day 37-peaking second-wave clones had unconfirmed SARS-CoV-2 specificity. Later expanders leaned CD4+, whereas day 15 to 85 contracting clones were balanced CD4/CD8.

Each CDR3 protein is one row after TCRdb ran MiXCR on the 5' RACE reads. The data contain roughly 320,000 distinct CDR3 sequences, approximately 27% of them singletons. CDR1 MNHEY and CDR2 SVGAGI come from the germline V gene. The CDR3 contains 16 residues. J gave up 4 bases and V 5 bases, and 12 bases lay outside the gene matches. This clonotype originated in an adult woman who had mild COVID-19 (a few samples of this study predate the infection). Cell type and time point are not known. Sequencing input: PBMCs or a T cell subset sorted from them (not recorded which). The V gene is TRBV6-5, the J gene TRBJ1-2; 8 nucleotides agree with TRBD1. CDR3 residues: CASSTRRADRAYGYTF. The DNA for the CDR3 is TGTGCCAGCAGTACGAGACGCGCGGACAGGGCCTATGGCTACACCTTC.